This TCR beta chain was documented in a study of Graves' ophthalmopathy and Graves' hyperthyroidism. Study overall: The collection of peripheral blood took place at initial diagnosis, before any treatment.

Reliance was placed on clinical symptoms, serum thyroxine, TRAb, thyroid ultrasound and orbital computed tomography for diagnosis. The CDR3 spans 13 residues. CDR1 is MNHEY and CDR2 is SVGAGI in the germline V gene. Trimming removed 4 bases from V and 6 bases from J, with 9 bases in between. As the template, RNA transcripts were used to amplify TCR beta CDR3 regions. First-round RT-PCR used HTBI primers; second-round multiplex PCR followed. Each CDR3 protein gets one entry after TCRdb re-called the multiplex PCR reads with MiXCR. The sample comprises over 200,000 distinct CDR3 sequences, approximately 29% of which are singletons, and 9.1% rests with the top ten. Points from the study as a whole: Built on 13 signatures, a model told ophthalmopathy apart from stable hyperthyroidism with around 90% sensitivity and around 80% specificity.

This clonotype appeared many times. Its target is not known. J is TRBJ2-2 and V is TRBV6-5; D remains unclear. The clonotype originates from a man aged 50 to 59 with Graves' ophthalmopathy. The source material was peripheral blood. The CDR3 DNA reads TGTGCCAGCAGTTGGCGATCGCCCGGGGAGCTGTTTTTT. Its protein is CASSWRSPGELFF.